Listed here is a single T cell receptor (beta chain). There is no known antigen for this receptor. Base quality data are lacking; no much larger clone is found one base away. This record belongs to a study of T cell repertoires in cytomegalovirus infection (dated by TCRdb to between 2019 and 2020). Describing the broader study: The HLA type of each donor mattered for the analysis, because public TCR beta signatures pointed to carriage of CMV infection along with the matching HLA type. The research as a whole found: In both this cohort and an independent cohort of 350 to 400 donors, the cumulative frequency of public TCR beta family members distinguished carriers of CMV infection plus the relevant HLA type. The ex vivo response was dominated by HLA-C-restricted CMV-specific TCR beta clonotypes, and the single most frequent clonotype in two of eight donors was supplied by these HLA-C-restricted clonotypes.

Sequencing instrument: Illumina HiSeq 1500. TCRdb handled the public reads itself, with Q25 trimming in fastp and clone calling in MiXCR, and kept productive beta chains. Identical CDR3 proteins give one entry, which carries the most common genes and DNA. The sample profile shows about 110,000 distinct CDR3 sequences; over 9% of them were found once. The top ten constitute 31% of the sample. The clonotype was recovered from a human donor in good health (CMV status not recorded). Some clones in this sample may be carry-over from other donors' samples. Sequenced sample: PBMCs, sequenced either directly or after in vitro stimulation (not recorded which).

The CDR3 region has the sequence CAISESSGSNEKLFF. The DNA sequence reads TGTGCCATCAGTGAGTCGAGTGGGAGTAATGAAAAACTGTTTTTT. This receptor chain uses TRBV10-3 and TRBJ1-4; no confident D gene assignment can be made. V is pared back by 0 bases and J by 4 bases, with 9 bases lying between the germline termini. CDR1 and CDR2 are read off the germline V gene as ENHRY and SYGVKD. Measured from the cysteine to the phenylalanine, the CDR3 is 15 residues long. The retained sequence is limited to the CDR3, 45 bases, with the frame set at the first base.